The rows below give T cell receptor beta chains drawn from one sample of a study of blood T cell repertoires in COVID-19. The table came from immunoSEQ multiplex PCR; TCRdb's copy has only in-frame clones and leaves some out. The sample has roughly 120,000 clones; more than 70% are singletons. Sequencing used peripheral blood. The receptor source for this set is a human donor in a cohort sampled during active COVID-19. Each CDR3 is given with its conserved first and last residue. The D gene is left open where the match is weak. The listing skips clone size in some rows; elsewhere it reads once, few, many or a size class.

v_gene,d_gene,abundance,j_gene,CDR3nt,CDR3aa
TRBV4-3,TRBD2,once,TRBJ2-7,TGCGCCAGCAGCCAAGATCGGACTAGCGGCTCCTACGAGCAGTACTTC,CASSQDRTSGSYEQYF
TRBV5-5,-,once,TRBJ1-2,TGTGCCAGCAGCTTGAGAAACACTAACTATGGCTACACCTTC,CASSLRNTNYGYTF
TRBV27,TRBD1,-,TRBJ2-1,TGTGCCAGCGGAACCGGGACAGGGGCCTACAATGAGCAGTTCTTC,CASGTGTGAYNEQFF
TRBV2,-,-,TRBJ2-1,TGTGCCAGCAGTGATTATCGAGGAAGCAGAGCCTACAATGAGCAGTTCTTC,CASSDYRGSRAYNEQFF
TRBV30,-,-,TRBJ1-2,TGTGCCTGGAGAGGGGCAGGGGATAACTATGGCTACACCTTC,CAWRGAGDNYGYTF
TRBV3-1/TRBV3-2,TRBD2,-,TRBJ2-3,TGTGCCAGCAGCCTGTTAGCGGGAGGGGTGGATACGCAGTATTTT,CASSLLAGGVDTQYF
TRBV7-9,-,-,TRBJ1-1,TGTGCCAGCAGCCCACGAGGGTATGGGACTGAAGCTTTCTTT,CASSPRGYGTEAFF
TRBV7-9,TRBD1,few,TRBJ1-4,TGTGCCAGCAGCGGGGACAGGGTTACAACTAATGAAAAACTGTTTTTT,CASSGDRVTTNEKLFF
TRBV28,TRBD1,-,TRBJ2-7,TGTGCCAGCACCCTCCGGACAGGTATTAACTACGAGCAGTACTTC,CASTLRTGINYEQYF
TRBV7-2,TRBD1,-,TRBJ1-5,TGTGCCAGCAGCTTGGGACAGACCTTCAATCAGCCCCAGCATTTT,CASSLGQTFNQPQHF